The 9 T cell receptor beta chains below come from one sample, sequenced in a study of T cells after yellow fever vaccination. TCRdb reprocessed the 5' RACE reads via MiXCR and lists one record per CDR3 protein. The sample yields 300,000 to 400,000 distinct CDR3 sequences, approximately 12% seen once. Sample: CD4+ T cells sorted from PBMCs, taken 45 days after the yellow fever booster vaccination. The origin of the receptors is a man younger than 35 who received the YFV17D yellow fever vaccine.

This clonotype was picked up a small number of times. The chain joins TRBV4-3 to TRBJ2-3; 11 nucleotides line up with TRBD2. CDR1 LGHNA and CDR2 YSLEER come from the germline V gene. Trimming at V came to 0 bases and at J to 7 bases, leaving 3 bases not matched to a gene. CDR3 length: 15 amino acids. The CDR3 DNA is TGCGCCAGCAGCCAAGACACTAGCGGGGGTAATACGCAGTATTTT. Amino acid sequence: CASSQDTSGGNTQYF.

In DNA, the CDR3 is TGCGCCAGCGCACAGGACAGGGGCCGGACCGGGGAGCTGTTTTTT. This translates into CASAQDRGRTGELFF. The J gene is TRBJ2-2, the V gene TRBV4-3, with TRBD1 matching 9 bases. V trimming: 8 bases; J trimming: 5 bases; junction bases outside the gene matches: 9. CDR3 length: 15 amino acids. From germline, CDR1 is LGHNA and CDR2 YSLEER.

The chain links TRBV5-1 to TRBJ2-4; D uncertain. Trimming pared 5 bases from V and 5 bases from J, leaving 14 bases between. The CDR3 spans 14 residues. The germline V gene has CDR1 SGHRS and CDR2 YFSETQ. CDR3 residues: CASSPPAPENIQYF. The CDR3 region has the DNA TGCGCCAGCAGTCCCCCAGCTCCGGAAAACATTCAGTACTTC.

The chain has TRBV15 and TRBJ1-4; 11 bases align to TRBD1. This CDR3 spans 18 amino acids. J lost 10 bases, V lost 0 bases, and 13 bases had no gene match. Per the germline V gene, CDR1 is LNHNV and CDR2 is YYDKDF (reference sequence). DNA for the CDR3: TGTGCCACCAGCAGAGATAGGACAGGGGGCATTGTCAGGCGAAAACTGTTTTTT. Protein: CATSRDRTGGIVRRKLFF.

In the case of this clonotype: At one boundary the junction diverges from the germline segment, which might be a read error. CDR3 region: CASSGVTAGELFF. In DNA, the CDR3 is TGTGCTAGCAGCGGTGTGACCGCCGGGGAGCTGTTTTTT. The J gene is TRBJ2-2, the V gene TRBV7-7, with D tentatively TRBD2 (5 bases). From germline, CDR1 is SSHAT and CDR2 FNYEAQ (reference sequence). The CDR3 consists of 13 residues.

This clonotype was detected a few times. The chain joins TRBV2 to TRBJ1-5; TRBD1 is a possible D gene (6 bases). V was shortened by 0 bases and J by 5 bases, with 11 bases between the two germline ends. The CDR3 totals 15 residues. Germline V gene sequence: CDR1 SNHLY, CDR2 FYNNEI. In nucleotides, the CDR3 is TGTGCCAGCAGTGAAGCGCTGGCAGGGGATCAGCCCCAGCATTTT. Translation: CASSEALAGDQPQHF.

V and J are TRBV5-1 and TRBJ1-1, with unresolved D. The germline V gene encodes CDR1 SGHRS and CDR2 YFSETQ. CDR3 length: 16 residues. V was clipped by 0 bases and J by 4 bases, with 16 bases between them. The CDR3 spells CASSLGASRSVTEAFF. Here the CDR3 DNA reads TGCGCCAGCAGCTTGGGAGCCTCGAGAAGCGTCACTGAAGCTTTCTTT.

In DNA, the CDR3 is TGTGCCATCAGAACGGGACAGGGGGCGCATGGCACAGATACGCAGTATTTT. It yields the protein CAIRTGQGAHGTDTQYF. The V and J genes are TRBV10-3 and TRBJ2-3; 12 nucleotides match TRBD1. Germline CDR1 ENHRY, CDR2 SYGVKD. The CDR3 is made up of 17 amino acids. Losses at the gene ends were 6 bases for V and 1 base for J; bases not matched to a gene: 8.

The chain couples TRBV6-6 to TRBJ2-2; no clear D. V lost 8 bases to trimming and J lost 7 bases, with 14 bases between them. CDR1 and CDR2 from the germline V gene are MNHNY and SVGAGI (reference sequence). CDR3 length: 13 amino acids. The CDR3 nucleotides read TGTGCCAGCCCGGACCCCGCTATCGGGGAGCTGTTTTTT. Its protein product is CASPDPAIGELFF.